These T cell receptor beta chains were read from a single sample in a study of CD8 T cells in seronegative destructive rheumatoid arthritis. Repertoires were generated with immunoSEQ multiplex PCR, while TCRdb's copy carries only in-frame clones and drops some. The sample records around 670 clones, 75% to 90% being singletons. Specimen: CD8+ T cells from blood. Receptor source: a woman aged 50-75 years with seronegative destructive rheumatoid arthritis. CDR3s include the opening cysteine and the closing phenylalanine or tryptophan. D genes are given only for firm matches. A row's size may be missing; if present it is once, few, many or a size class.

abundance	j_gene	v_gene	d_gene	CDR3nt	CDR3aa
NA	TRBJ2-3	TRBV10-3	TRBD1	TGTGCCATCAGACTGGACAGGGGGCGCACAGATACGCAGTATTTT	CAIRLDRGRTDTQYF
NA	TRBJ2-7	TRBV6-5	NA	TGTGCCAGCAGTTTTCGGAGGGACGACGAGCAGTACTTC	CASSFRRDDEQYF
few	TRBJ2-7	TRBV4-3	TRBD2	TGCGCCAGCAGCCAAGGCCGTAGCGGGGTCAGCTCCTACGAGCAGTACTTC	CASSQGRSGVSSYEQYF
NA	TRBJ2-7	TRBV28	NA	TGTGCCAGCAGCAGTTTAGACTCTTTCGAGCAGTACTTC	CASSSLDSFEQYF
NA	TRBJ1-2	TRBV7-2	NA	TGTGCCAGCAGCTTAGACCCTAGCACGCACTATGGCTACACCTTC	CASSLDPSTHYGYTF
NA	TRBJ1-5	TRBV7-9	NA	TGTGCCAGCAGTAGGGGGAATCAGCCCCAGCATTTT	CASSRGNQPQHF
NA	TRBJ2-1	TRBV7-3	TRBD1	TGTGCCAGCAGCTTGGTGGGACAGTACAATGAGCAGTTCTTC	CASSLVGQYNEQFF
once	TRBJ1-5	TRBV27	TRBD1	TGTGCCAGCAGTTCCGGGACAGGGGTCCAGCCCCAGCATTTT	CASSSGTGVQPQHF
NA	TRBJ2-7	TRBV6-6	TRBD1	TGTGCCAGCAGTTACTCCGGACAGGGGTACGAGCAGTACTTC	CASSYSGQGYEQYF
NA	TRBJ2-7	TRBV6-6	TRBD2	TGTGCCAGCAGTTTAGACGGGGGGGCTTACGAGCAGTACTTC	CASSLDGGAYEQYF
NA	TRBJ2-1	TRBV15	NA	TGTGCCACCAGCTCTCCGGGACTCGGCAATGAGCAGTTCTTC	CATSSPGLGNEQFF
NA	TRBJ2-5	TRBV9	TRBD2	TGTGCCAGCAGCGACTTCGTAGCGGGGGGGCTTGAGACCCAGTACTTC	CASSDFVAGGLETQYF
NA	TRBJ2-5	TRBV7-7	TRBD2	TGTGCTAGCAGCCCGCACTTAGCGGGGGGCCAAGAGACCCAGTACTTC	CASSPHLAGGQETQYF
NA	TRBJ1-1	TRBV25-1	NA	TGTGCCAGCAGTGTGGGAGGGGGTGCTGAAGCTTTCTTT	CASSVGGGAEAFF
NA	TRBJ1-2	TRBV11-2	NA	TGTGCCAGCAGCTCGCTACGGGAGGGAGAACGCTATGGCTACACCTTC	CASSSLREGERYGYTF
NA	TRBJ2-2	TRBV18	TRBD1	TGTGCCAGCTCATGGACAGGCTCGAACACCGGGGAGCTGTTTTTT	CASSWTGSNTGELFF
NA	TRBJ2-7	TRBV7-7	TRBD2	TGTGCTAGCAGCCCCACTAGCGGGGGGATATACGAGCAGTACTTC	CASSPTSGGIYEQYF
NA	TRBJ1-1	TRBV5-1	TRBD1	TGCGCCAGCAGTCCAGGGGGCAGGGCTGAAGCTTTCTTT	CASSPGGRAEAFF
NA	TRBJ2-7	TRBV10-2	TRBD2	TGCGCCAGCAGGACTAGCGGTCCCTACGAGCAGTACTTC	CASRTSGPYEQYF
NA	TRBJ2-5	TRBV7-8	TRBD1	TGTGCCAGCAGCAACACAGGGGAGAGAGAGACCCAGTACTTC	CASSNTGERETQYF
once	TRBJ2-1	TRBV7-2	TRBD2	TGTGCCAGCAGCCCAATAGCGGGGGGGGAGTACAATGAGCAGTTCTTC	CASSPIAGGEYNEQFF
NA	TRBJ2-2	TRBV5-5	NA	TGTGCCAGCAGCTCGTCGGGGAGTTTCACCGGGGAGCTGTTTTTT	CASSSSGSFTGELFF
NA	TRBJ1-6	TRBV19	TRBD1	TGTGCCAGTAGTGCCAACGGACAGGGATATAGCTCCTATAATTCACCCCTCCACTTT	CASSANGQGYSSYNSPLHF
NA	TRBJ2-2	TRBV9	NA	TGTGCCAGCAGCGCCCGTAGTTACACCGGGGAGCTGTTTTTT	CASSARSYTGELFF
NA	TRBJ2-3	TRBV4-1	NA	TGCGCCAGCAGCCAAGATATTAGAATAGCAGATACGCAGTATTTT	CASSQDIRIADTQYF
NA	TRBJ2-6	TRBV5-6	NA	TGTGCCAGCAGCTCGCTTAGCGCTTGGGGGGCCAACGTCCTGACTTTC	CASSSLSAWGANVLTF